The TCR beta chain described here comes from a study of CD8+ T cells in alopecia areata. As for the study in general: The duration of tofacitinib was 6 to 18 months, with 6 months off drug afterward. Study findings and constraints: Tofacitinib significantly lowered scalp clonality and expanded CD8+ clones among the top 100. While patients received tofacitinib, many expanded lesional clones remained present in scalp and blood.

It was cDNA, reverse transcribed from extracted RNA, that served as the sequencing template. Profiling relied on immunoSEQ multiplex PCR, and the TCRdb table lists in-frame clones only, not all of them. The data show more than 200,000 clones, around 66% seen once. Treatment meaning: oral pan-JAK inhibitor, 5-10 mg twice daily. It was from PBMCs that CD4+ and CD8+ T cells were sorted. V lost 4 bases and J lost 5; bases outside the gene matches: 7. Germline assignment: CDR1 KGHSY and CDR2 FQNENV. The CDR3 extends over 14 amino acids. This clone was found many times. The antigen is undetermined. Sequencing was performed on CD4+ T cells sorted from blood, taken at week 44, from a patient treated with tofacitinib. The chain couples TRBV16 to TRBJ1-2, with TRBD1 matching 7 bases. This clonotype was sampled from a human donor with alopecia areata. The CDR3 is CASSRTPQGYGYTF. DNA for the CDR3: TGTGCCAGCAGCCGTACTCCACAGGGGTATGGCTACACCTTC.